This T cell receptor (beta chain) was recovered during a study of identical twins. Whole-study findings and limits: Those out-of-frame alpha sequences shared by twins showed an excess of low generation probability. Models, which agreed with sharing between unrelated individuals, nonetheless underestimated the out-of-frame TCR alpha sharing seen in monozygotic twins. Beta out-of-frame sequences displayed a weaker excess of sharing between twins.

The CDR3 is made up of 19 amino acids. Germline V gene lookup returns CDR1 LGHNT and CDR2 FRNRAP. Trimming at V came to 0 bases and at J to 6 bases, leaving 16 bases not matched to a gene. A universal primer site was incorporated via template switching, and the cDNA contained unique molecular identifiers. TCRdb re-called the 5' RACE reads with MiXCR, one entry per CDR3 protein. The table records 1.5 million to 2 million distinct CDR3 sequences, around a third of them present only once. Regarding this clonotype: Its specificity is unknown.

Sequences were obtained from cord blood. V gene TRBV12-5 combines with J gene TRBJ1-5; 8 nucleotides line up with TRBD1. The clonotype originates from a newborn girl in good health. CDR3 bases: TGTGCTAGTGGTTTGGTAAGGCAGGGGGCGAATTTCACCGGTCAGCCCCAGCATTTT. Translation: CASGLVRQGANFTGQPQHF.